This entry describes one T cell receptor (beta chain). What it binds is not known. The protocol was immunoSEQ multiplex PCR, while the TCRdb copy is restricted to in-frame clones and leaves out a portion. This table has some 150,000 clones, 75% to 90% appearing once. Germline CDR1 and CDR2: SGHTA and FQGNSA. V lost 0 bases, J lost 2 bases, and 11 bases lay in between. This CDR3 is built from 15 residues. The data stem from a study of cytomegalovirus exposure and HLA in healthy donors. For the study at large: A later analysis reported the approximately 120 validation repertoires used the same platform as the 550 to 800 first-cohort repertoires. Study observations and caveats: Across donors, most TCRs were seen rarely, yet some public ones were widespread. The investigators catalogued 150 to 200 TCR beta chains as cytomegalovirus-associated.

This receptor was identified in a woman younger than 35 in good health and CMV-seropositive. V and J are TRBV7-2 and TRBJ2-7; perhaps TRBD1 as D (5 bases). The sample was PBMCs. CDR3 in DNA: TGTGCCAGCAGCTTAGCGGACACGCAAGCCTACGAGCAGTACTTC. It is translated as CASSLADTQAYEQYF. The full variable domain, in which reference TRBV7-2 and TRBJ2-7 provide the parts outside the CDR3, is GAGVSQSPSNKVTEKGKDVELRCDPISGHTALYWYRQSLGQGLEFLIYFQGNSAPDKSGLPSDRFSAERTGGSVSTLTIQRTQQEDSAVYLCASSLADTQAYEQYFGPGTRLTVT.